The 18 T cell receptor beta chains listed next were all sequenced from one sample in a study of shared T cell receptors in the human thymus. Profiled with immunoSEQ multiplex PCR; TCRdb holds only in-frame clones, not every one. The sample consists of hundreds of thousands of clones, more than 70% of them appearing once. This same sample was also taken into another study, of human thymus T cells.

Source material: thymocytes. The receptor set was obtained from a boy younger than two with a congenital heart defect.

As to this clone: Relative to the germline gene, one junction end is altered; a read error may explain this. The gene calls are TRBV30 and TRBJ2-5; a possible D gene is TRBD1 (6 bases). There are 11 residues in the CDR3. Germline CDR1 GTSNPN, CDR2 SVGIG (reference sequence). The CDR3 sequence is CAWTFRGVLNF. The DNA for the CDR3 is TGTGCCTGGACTTTCAGGGGAGTCCTGAACTTC.

The V and J genes are TRBV5-1 and TRBJ1-2, with D perhaps matching TRBD1 (5 bases). Trimming cost V 5 bases and J 3 bases, with 11 bases left between them. This CDR3 is 13 amino acids long. Germline CDR1 and CDR2: SGHRS and YFSETQ. Written as DNA, the CDR3 is TGCGCCAGCAGATTTCCAGGGTACTATGGCTACACCTTC. Protein product: CASRFPGYYGYTF.

The genes are TRBV19 and TRBJ1-1, with TRBD1 as a possible D gene (6 bases). CDR1 LNHDA and CDR2 SQIVND come from the germline V gene (reference sequence). V lost 6 bases to trimming and J lost 1 base, with 9 bases between them. The CDR3 runs to 13 residues. The CDR3 nucleotides read TGTGCCAGTAGCAGACAGGAGAACACTGAAGCTTTCTTT. Protein sequence: CASSRQENTEAFF.

With respect to this clone: The same CDR3 also results from other DNA sequences found in this sample. The chain uses TRBV19 and TRBJ2-1; tentative D call: TRBD1 (5 bases). This CDR3 comprises 13 residues. Trimming left V 3 bases short and J 4 bases short, with 7 bases between. Germline CDR1 reads LNHDA; CDR2 reads SQIVND (reference sequence). The CDR3 DNA sequence: TGTGCCAGTAGTATTGGACAATACAATGAGCAGTTCTTC. Its protein is CASSIGQYNEQFF.

The gene calls are TRBV4-1 and TRBJ2-6; the D gene is possibly TRBD1 (5 bases). The V gene lost 1 base and the J gene lost 0 bases, with 13 bases spanning the gap. The CDR3 runs 18 residues. The germline V gene has CDR1 MGHRA and CDR2 YSYEKL. The CDR3 is CASSQGAGMSSGANVLTF. CDR3 DNA: TGCGCCAGCAGCCAAGGAGCAGGGATGAGCTCTGGGGCCAACGTCCTGACTTTC.

The rearrangement links TRBV10-1 to TRBJ2-3; D is unclear. Germline V gene data show CDR1 as WNHNN and CDR2 as SYGVQD (reference sequence). This CDR3 is built from 15 residues. V was pared by 2 bases and J by 0 bases, with 9 bases between. This chain's CDR3 is CASSEHSTSTDTQYF. DNA of the CDR3: TGCGCCAGCAGTGAGCACAGCACTAGCACAGATACGCAGTATTTT.

The chain joins TRBV19 to TRBJ2-3, with D uncertain. The CDR3 runs to 14 residues. Per germline, CDR1 LNHDA and CDR2 SQIVND (reference sequence). Trimming shortened V by 3 bases and J by 1 base, and 8 bases separated the two germline ends. DNA of the CDR3: TGTGCCAGTAGTATTATCGCGGGCACAGATACGCAGTATTTT. Amino acids: CASSIIAGTDTQYF.

The chain carries TRBV19 and TRBJ1-1; 7 bases line up with TRBD1. V lost 1 base and J lost 3; bases outside the gene matches: 14. CDR3 size: 18 residues. Germline V lookup: CDR1 LNHDA, CDR2 SQIVND (reference sequence). CDR3 nucleotides: TGTGCCAGTAGTATAGTGGGGGACAGAAGTGGCGATCACACTGAAGCTTTCTTT. This sequence encodes CASSIVGDRSGDHTEAFF.

This sequence joins TRBV27 and TRBJ2-7; 10 positions match TRBD2. V trimming: 6 bases; J trimming: 2 bases; junction bases outside the gene matches: 4. Looked up from germline, CDR1 is MNHEY and CDR2 is SMNVEV (reference sequence). CDR3 length equals 14 residues. The CDR3 bases are TGTGCCAGCAGCCTAGCGGGAGAGACCTACGAGCAGTACTTC. It translates to CASSLAGETYEQYF.

The rearrangement uses TRBV27 and TRBJ2-1; TRBD1 aligns across 9 bases. The CDR3 totals 16 residues. J was trimmed by 2 bases and V by 2 bases; bases with no gene match: 4. Germline lookup yields CDR1 MNHEY and CDR2 SMNVEV (reference sequence). The DNA for the CDR3 is TGTGCCAGCAGTTTAGGGGGGACAGGGACCTACAATGAGCAGTTCTTC. Amino acids: CASSLGGTGTYNEQFF.

The V gene is TRBV5-6, the J gene TRBJ2-5, with a weak D call TRBD1 (6 bases). Germline CDR1 reads SGHDT; CDR2 reads YYEEEE. The CDR3 has 13 residues. Trimming pared 4 bases from V and 3 bases from J, leaving 10 bases between. In nucleotides, the CDR3 is TGTGCCAGCAGCGATCAGGGGAAAGAGACCCAGTACTTC. Translation: CASSDQGKETQYF.

The chain uses TRBV5-1 and TRBJ2-3; 10 nucleotides match TRBD2. The germline gives CDR1 SGHRS, CDR2 YFSETQ. There are 21 residues in the CDR3. After removal of 0 bases from V and 6 bases from J, the junction contained 22 bases not matched to a gene. DNA for the CDR3: TGCGCCAGCAGCTTGGTCGGGCAGACCCTACTAGCGGGGTTTATCAGTGATACGCAGTATTTT. Translated: CASSLVGQTLLAGFISDTQYF.

The chain uses TRBV19 and TRBJ2-5; 14 nucleotides line up with TRBD2. The V and J ends lost 1 base and 8 bases, in that order; junction bases with no gene match: 9. There are 17 residues in the CDR3. Germline assignment: CDR1 LNHDA and CDR2 SQIVND (reference sequence). The CDR3 sequence is CASSIGRPGLAGVTQYF. The CDR3 DNA reads as TGTGCCAGTAGTATAGGGAGGCCGGGACTAGCGGGGGTAACCCAGTACTTC.

The chain employs TRBV9 and TRBJ1-2; 10 bases match TRBD1. The J segment lost 3 bases and the V segment lost 0 bases, leaving 5 bases of the junction unmatched. The CDR3 sequence is 16 residues long. Germline loops: CDR1 SGDLS, CDR2 YYNGEE. For the CDR3, the DNA is TGTGCCAGCAGCGTAGGTCGGGACAGGGGTGACTATGGCTACACCTTC. Translated, it gives CASSVGRDRGDYGYTF.

Details on this clone: This specimen includes other DNA sequences encoding the same CDR3. This chain uses TRBV28 with TRBJ2-5; maybe TRBD2 (5 bases). In germline, CDR1 is MDHEN, CDR2 SYDVKM. V lost 4 bases to trimming and J lost 3 bases, with 15 bases between them. The CDR3 runs 15 residues. The CDR3 region has the DNA TGTGCCAGCAGTTCGGAGAGGGAGAAAGAAGAGACCCAGTACTTC. This translates into CASSSEREKEETQYF.

The chain recombines TRBV5-1 with TRBJ2-7; 7 positions agree with TRBD2. The V gene's germline CDR1 is SGHRS and CDR2 YFSETQ. The CDR3 totals 16 residues. The V and J ends lost 10 bases and 4 bases, in that order; junction bases with no gene match: 20. The CDR3 here is CAPSPLGGGPHYEQYF. In DNA, the CDR3 is TGCGCCCCCTCTCCTCTTGGCGGGGGACCTCATTACGAGCAGTACTTC. Using reference TRBV5-1 and TRBJ2-7 for the parts outside the CDR3, the full variable domain is KAGVTQTPRYLIKTRGQQVTLSCSPISGHRSVSWYQQTPGQGLQFLFEYFSETQRNKGNFPGRFSGRQFSNSRSEMNVSTLELGDSALYLCAPSPLGGGPHYEQYFGPGTRLTVT.

The rearrangement joins TRBV6-1 to TRBJ1-2; no clear D gene. The CDR3 spans 12 residues. V lost 6 bases and J lost 3, with 8 bases in between. In germline, CDR1 is MNHNS, CDR2 SASEGT. CDR3 sequence: CASRSGDYGYTF. Written as DNA, the CDR3 is TGTGCCAGCAGATCCGGGGACTATGGCTACACCTTC.

This clone was observed a single time. J is TRBJ2-7 and V is TRBV7-2; 9 bases match TRBD2. Germline V lookup: CDR1 SGHTA, CDR2 FQGNSA. V was clipped by 1 base and J by 6 bases; unmatched bases: 7. The CDR3 has 15 residues. The CDR3 nucleotides are TGTGCCAGCAGCTTAGAGGATAGCGGGGGAGGCGAGCAGTACTTC. It translates to CASSLEDSGGGEQYF.